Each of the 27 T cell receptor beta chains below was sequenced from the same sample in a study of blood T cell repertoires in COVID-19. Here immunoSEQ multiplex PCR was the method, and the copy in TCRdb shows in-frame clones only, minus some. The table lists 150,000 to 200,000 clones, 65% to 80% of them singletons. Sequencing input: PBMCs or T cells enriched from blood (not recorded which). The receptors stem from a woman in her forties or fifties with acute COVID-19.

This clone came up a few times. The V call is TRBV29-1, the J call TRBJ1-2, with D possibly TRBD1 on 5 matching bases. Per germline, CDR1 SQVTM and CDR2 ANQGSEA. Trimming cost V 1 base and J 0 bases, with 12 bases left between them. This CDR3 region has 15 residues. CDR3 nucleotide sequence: TGCAGCGTTGAAGGGGGACTGACAGCTAACTATGGCTACACCTTC. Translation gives CSVEGGLTANYGYTF.

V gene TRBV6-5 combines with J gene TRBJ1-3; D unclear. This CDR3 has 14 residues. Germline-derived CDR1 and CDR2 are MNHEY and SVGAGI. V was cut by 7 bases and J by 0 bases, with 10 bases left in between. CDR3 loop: CASKAGVSGNTIYF. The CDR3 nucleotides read TGTGCCAGCAAGGCTGGAGTCTCTGGAAACACCATATATTTT.

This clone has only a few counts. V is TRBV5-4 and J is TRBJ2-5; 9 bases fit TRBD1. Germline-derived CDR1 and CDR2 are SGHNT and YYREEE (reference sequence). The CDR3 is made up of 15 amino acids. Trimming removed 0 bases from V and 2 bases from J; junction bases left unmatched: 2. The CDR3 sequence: CASSLDRGRQETQYF. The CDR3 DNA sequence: TGTGCCAGCAGCTTGGACAGGGGGCGGCAAGAGACCCAGTACTTC.

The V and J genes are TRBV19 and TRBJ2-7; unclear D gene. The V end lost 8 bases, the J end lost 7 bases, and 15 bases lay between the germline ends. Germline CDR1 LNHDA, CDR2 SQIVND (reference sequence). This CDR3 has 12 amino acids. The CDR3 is CASPPSSREQYV. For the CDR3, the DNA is TGTGCCAGTCCTCCGAGTTCGAGGGAGCAGTACGTC.

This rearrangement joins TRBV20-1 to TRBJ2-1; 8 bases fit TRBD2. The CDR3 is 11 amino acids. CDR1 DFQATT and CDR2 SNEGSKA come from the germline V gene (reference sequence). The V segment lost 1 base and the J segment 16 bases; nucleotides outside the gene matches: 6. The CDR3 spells CSARGPGLVFF. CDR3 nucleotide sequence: TGCAGTGCTAGAGGTCCGGGACTAGTCTTCTTC.

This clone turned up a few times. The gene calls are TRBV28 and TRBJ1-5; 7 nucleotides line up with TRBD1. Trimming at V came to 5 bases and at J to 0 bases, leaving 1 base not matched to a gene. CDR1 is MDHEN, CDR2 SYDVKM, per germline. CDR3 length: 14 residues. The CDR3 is CASSGTVSNQPQHF. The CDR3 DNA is TGTGCCAGCAGTGGGACAGTTAGCAATCAGCCCCAGCATTTT.

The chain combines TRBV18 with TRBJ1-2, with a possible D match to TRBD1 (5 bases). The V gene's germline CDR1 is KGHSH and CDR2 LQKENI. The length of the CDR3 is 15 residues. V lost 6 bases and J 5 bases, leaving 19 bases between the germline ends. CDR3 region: CASSPGPGGSYGYTF. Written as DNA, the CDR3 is TGTGCCAGCTCCCCGGGGCCGGGAGGCTCTTATGGCTACACCTTC.

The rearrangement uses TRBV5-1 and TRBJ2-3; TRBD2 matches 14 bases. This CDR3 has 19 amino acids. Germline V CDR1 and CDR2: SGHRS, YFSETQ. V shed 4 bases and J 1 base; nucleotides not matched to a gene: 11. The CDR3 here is CASSHQGLAGVMGTDTQYF. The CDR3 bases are TGCGCCAGCAGCCACCAGGGACTAGCGGGGGTGATGGGCACAGATACGCAGTATTTT.

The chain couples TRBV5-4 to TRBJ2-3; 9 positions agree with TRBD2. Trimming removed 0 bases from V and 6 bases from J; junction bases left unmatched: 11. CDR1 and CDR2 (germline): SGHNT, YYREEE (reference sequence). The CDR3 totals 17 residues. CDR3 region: CASSLEPAGGGDDTQYF. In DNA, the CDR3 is TGTGCCAGCAGCTTGGAGCCAGCGGGGGGTGGAGATGATACGCAGTATTTT. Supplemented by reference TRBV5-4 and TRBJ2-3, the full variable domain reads ETGVTQSPTHLIKTRGQQVTLRCSSQSGHNTVSWYQQALGQGPQFIFQYYREEENGRGNFPPRFSGLQFPNYSSELNVNALELDDSALYLCASSLEPAGGGDDTQYFGPGTRLTVL.

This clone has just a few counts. The CDR3 sequence is CASSLAMMAGLRTDTQYF. CDR3 DNA: TGCGCCAGCAGCTTGGCCATGATGGCGGGTCTCAGGACAGATACGCAGTATTTT. The V gene is TRBV5-1, the J gene TRBJ2-3, with TRBD2 as a possible D gene (5 bases). The CDR3 has 18 amino acids. Trimming pared 0 bases from V and 3 bases from J, leaving 20 bases between. Germline V CDR1 and CDR2: SGHRS, YFSETQ.

This CDR3 reads CASSSDRSRGGTEAFF. Written as DNA, the CDR3 is TGTGCCAGCTCATCGGACAGGTCCCGAGGGGGGACTGAAGCTTTCTTT. The chain links TRBV18 to TRBJ1-1; 7 positions match TRBD1. Germline CDR1 is KGHSH and CDR2 is LQKENI. The CDR3 has 16 amino acids. The V gene end was trimmed by 5 bases and the J gene end by 5 bases; junction bases not matched to a gene: 14.

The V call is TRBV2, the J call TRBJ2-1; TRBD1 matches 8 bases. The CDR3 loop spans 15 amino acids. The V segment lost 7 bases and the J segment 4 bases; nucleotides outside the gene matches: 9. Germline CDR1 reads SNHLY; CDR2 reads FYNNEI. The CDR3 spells CASTATGARYNEQFF. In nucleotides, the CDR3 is TGTGCCAGCACCGCGACAGGGGCCCGATACAATGAGCAGTTCTTC. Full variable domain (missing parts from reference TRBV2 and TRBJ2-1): EPEVTQTPSHQVTQMGQEVILRCVPISNHLYFYWYRQILGQKVEFLVSFYNNEISEKSEIFDDQFSVERPDGSNFTLKIRSTKLEDSAMYFCASTATGARYNEQFFGPGTRLTVL.

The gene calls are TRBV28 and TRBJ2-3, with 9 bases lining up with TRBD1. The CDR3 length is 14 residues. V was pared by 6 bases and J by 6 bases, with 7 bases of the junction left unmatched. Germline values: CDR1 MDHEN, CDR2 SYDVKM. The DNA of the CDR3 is TGTGCCAGCAGCTTAGGACAGGGGACGGATACGCAGTATTTT. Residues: CASSLGQGTDTQYF.

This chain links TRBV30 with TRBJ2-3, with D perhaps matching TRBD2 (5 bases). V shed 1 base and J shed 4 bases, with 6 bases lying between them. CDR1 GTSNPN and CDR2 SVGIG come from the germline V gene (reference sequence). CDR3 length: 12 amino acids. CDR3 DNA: TGTGCCTGGAGTGGAGGGTCAGATACGCAGTATTTT. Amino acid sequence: CAWSGGSDTQYF.

CDR3: CASRRTGVNTGELFF. The CDR3 region has the DNA TGTGCCAGCAGACGAACAGGGGTAAACACCGGGGAGCTGTTTTTT. The rearrangement joins TRBV3-1 (or the pseudogene TRBV3-2) to TRBJ2-2, with 7 bases fitting TRBD1. CDR3 size: 15 residues. J gave up 2 bases and V 6 bases, and 6 bases lay outside the gene matches. Germline CDR1 reads LGHDT; CDR2 reads YNNKEL (reference sequence).

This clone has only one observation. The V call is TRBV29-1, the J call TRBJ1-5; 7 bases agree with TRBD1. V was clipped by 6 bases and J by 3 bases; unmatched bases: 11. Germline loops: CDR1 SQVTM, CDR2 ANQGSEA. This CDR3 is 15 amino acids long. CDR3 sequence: CSVAEDRADNQPQHF. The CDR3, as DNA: TGCAGCGTGGCCGAAGACAGGGCGGACAATCAGCCCCAGCATTTT.

The CDR3 coding sequence is TGTGCCAGCAGCCCCGAAGGGAGGAACACTGAAGCTTTCTTT. Protein: CASSPEGRNTEAFF. The chain recombines TRBV3-1 (or the pseudogene TRBV3-2) with TRBJ1-1; D gene uncertain. This CDR3 is built from 14 residues. V shed 4 bases and J shed 1 base, with 10 bases lying between them. Per germline, CDR1 LGHDT and CDR2 YNNKEL (reference sequence).

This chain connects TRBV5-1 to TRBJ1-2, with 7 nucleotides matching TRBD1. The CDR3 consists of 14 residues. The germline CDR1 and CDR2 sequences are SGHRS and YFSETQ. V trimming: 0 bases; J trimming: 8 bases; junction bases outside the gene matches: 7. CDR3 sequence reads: CASSLGLGTEGYTF. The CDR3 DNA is TGCGCCAGCAGCTTGGGCCTCGGGACAGAAGGCTACACCTTC. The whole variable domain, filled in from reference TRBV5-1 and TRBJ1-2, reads KAGVTQTPRYLIKTRGQQVTLSCSPISGHRSVSWYQQTPGQGLQFLFEYFSETQRNKGNFPGRFSGRQFSNSRSEMNVSTLELGDSALYLCASSLGLGTEGYTFGSGTRLTVV.

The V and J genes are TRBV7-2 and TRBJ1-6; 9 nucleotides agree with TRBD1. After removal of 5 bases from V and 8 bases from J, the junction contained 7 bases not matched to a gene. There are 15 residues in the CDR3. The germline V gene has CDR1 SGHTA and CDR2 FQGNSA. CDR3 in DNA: TGTGCCAGCAGCGTACAGGGGGCGGATCATTCACCCCTCCACTTT. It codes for CASSVQGADHSPLHF.

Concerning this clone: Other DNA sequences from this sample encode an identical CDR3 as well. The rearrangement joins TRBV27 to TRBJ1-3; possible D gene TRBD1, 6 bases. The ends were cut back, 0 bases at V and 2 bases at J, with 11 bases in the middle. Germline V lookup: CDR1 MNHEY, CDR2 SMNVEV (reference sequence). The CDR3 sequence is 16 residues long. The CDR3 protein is CASSLSIPGAGNTIYF. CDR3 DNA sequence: TGTGCCAGCAGTTTATCTATCCCAGGGGCTGGAAACACCATATATTTT.

The CDR3, as DNA: TGTGCCAGCAGCCCCTTCCTAGACCACTACACCTTC. Its protein product is CASSPFLDHYTF. The chain combines TRBV6-5 with TRBJ1-2, with D unresolved. V dropped 6 bases and J dropped 10 bases, with 15 bases sitting between them. From germline, CDR1 is MNHEY and CDR2 SVGAGI. This CDR3 has 12 amino acids.

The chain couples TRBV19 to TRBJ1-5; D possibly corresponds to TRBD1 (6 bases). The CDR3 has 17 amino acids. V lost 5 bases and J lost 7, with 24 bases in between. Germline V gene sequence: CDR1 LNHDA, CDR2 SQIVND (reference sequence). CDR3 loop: CASSQYAPGAGGQPQHF. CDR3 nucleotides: TGTGCCAGTAGTCAGTATGCCCCAGGGGCGGGGGGCCAGCCCCAGCATTTT.

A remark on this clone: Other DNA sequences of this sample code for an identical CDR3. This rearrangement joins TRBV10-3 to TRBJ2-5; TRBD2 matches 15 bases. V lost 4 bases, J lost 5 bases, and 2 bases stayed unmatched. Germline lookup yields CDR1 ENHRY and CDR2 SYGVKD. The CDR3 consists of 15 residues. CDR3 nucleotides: TGTGCCATCAGTGGGACTAGCGGGGGGGCGGAGACCCAGTACTTC. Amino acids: CAISGTSGGAETQYF.

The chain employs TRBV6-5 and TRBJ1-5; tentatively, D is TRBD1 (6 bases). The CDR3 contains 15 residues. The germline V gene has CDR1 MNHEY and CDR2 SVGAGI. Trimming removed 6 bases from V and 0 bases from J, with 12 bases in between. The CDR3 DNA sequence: TGTGCCAGCAGGTCGGGACAACGTAGCAATCAGCCCCAGCATTTT. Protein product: CASRSGQRSNQPQHF.

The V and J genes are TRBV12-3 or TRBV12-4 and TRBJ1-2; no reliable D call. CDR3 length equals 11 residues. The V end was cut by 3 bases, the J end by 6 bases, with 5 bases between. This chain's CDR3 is CASSLGHGYTF. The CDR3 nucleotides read TGTGCCAGCAGTTTGGGCCATGGCTACACCTTC.

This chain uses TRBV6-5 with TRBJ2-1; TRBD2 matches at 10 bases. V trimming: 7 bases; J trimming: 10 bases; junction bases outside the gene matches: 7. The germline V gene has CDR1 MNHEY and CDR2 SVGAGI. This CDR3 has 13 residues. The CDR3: CASTSSGGVEQFF. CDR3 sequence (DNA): TGTGCCAGCACTTCAAGCGGGGGGGTCGAGCAGTTCTTC.

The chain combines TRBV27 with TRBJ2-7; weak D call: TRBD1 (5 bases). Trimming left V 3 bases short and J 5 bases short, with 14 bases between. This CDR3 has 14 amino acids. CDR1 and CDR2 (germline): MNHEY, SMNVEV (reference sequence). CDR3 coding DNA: TGTGCCAGCAGTTTGGGGCCGTCTCTCCACGAGCAGTACGTC. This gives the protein CASSLGPSLHEQYV.